Presented here are 2 T cell receptor beta chains from one specimen sequenced in a study of T cell responses to AZD1222 COVID-19 vaccine. This table comes from immunoSEQ multiplex PCR, and its TCRdb copy is limited to in-frame clones, with some not included. The table lists approximately 150,000 clones, approximately 88% of them singletons, with 2.2% in the top ten. Sequencing used peripheral blood, obtained on day 0 of AZD1222 vaccination. The origin of the receptors is an adult in good health.

This chain connects TRBV5-1 to TRBJ2-1, with no clear D. The CDR3 contains 16 residues. Germline-derived CDR1 and CDR2 are SGHRS and YFSETQ. With 0 bases removed from V and 0 bases from J, the gap between germline ends came to 10 bases. DNA of the CDR3: TGCGCCAGCAGCTTGGTGGTCGGAGTCTCCTACAATGAGCAGTTCTTC. Its translation: CASSLVVGVSYNEQFF.

J is TRBJ2-7 and V is TRBV6-2 or TRBV6-3; D not resolved. This CDR3 has 12 residues. The germline V and J ends were trimmed by 6 bases and 7 bases, with 13 bases remaining between them. Germline V gene data show CDR1 as MNHEY and CDR2 as SVGEGT. CDR3 in amino acids: CASSPSHREQYF. CDR3 bases: TGTGCCAGCAGCCCATCCCATCGGGAGCAGTACTTC.